This T cell receptor (beta chain) stems from a study of blood T cells in healthy people across ages. PCR was performed a second time for about 6 to 12 cycles using a sample-barcoded 5' primer and a J-beta primer mix. TCRdb itself ran the 5' RACE reads through MiXCR, one entry per CDR3 protein. Seen here are roughly 680,000 distinct CDR3 sequences, 49% observed once, and the top ten hold about a third. This CDR3 has 14 amino acids. The V and J ends lost 5 bases and 4 bases respectively, with 14 bases between them. Looked up from germline, CDR1 is SEHNR and CDR2 is FQNEAQ (reference sequence). About this clonotype: Its target is unknown.

Regarding the study as a whole: More naive CD4+ cells and higher diversity marked long-lived donors relative to aged donors.

Sample donors were healthy Caucasian individuals that came from Russia, aged 6 to 90. The sequenced sample was blood. This TCR was sampled from a woman aged 60-75 years in good health. J is TRBJ2-5 and V is TRBV7-9; no firm D call. The CDR3 loop reads CASSPNIGGETQYF. The DNA for the CDR3 is TGTGCCAGCAGCCCAAATATTGGTGGAGAGACCCAGTACTTC.